This TCR beta chain was obtained from a study of blood T cell repertoires in COVID-19. About the study: Italy, Spain and the United States were the sources of the convalescent and acute COVID-19 samples.

In the original analysis: For nucleated cells, counts were estimated from reference gene primer amplification. Repertoires were generated with immunoSEQ multiplex PCR, while TCRdb's copy carries only in-frame clones and drops some. V and J calls and clone size come straight from that table; D and trimming were deduced from the DNA. The sample comprises approximately 160,000 clones, approximately 81% of which are singletons, and 11% to 15% rests with the top ten. Losses at the gene ends were 6 bases for V and 2 bases for J; bases not matched to a gene: 7. The CDR3 length is 15 residues. Per germline, CDR1 WSHSY and CDR2 SAAADI.

Sequencing was done on a sample of peripheral blood. This TCR derives from a man aged 18 to 29 with active or convalescent COVID-19. The V and J genes are TRBV10-2 and TRBJ2-1, with 7 bases lining up with TRBD1. The CDR3, as DNA: TGCGCCAGCAGCCACAGGGGAAAGGCCTACAATGAGCAGTTCTTC. It codes for CASSHRGKAYNEQFF.